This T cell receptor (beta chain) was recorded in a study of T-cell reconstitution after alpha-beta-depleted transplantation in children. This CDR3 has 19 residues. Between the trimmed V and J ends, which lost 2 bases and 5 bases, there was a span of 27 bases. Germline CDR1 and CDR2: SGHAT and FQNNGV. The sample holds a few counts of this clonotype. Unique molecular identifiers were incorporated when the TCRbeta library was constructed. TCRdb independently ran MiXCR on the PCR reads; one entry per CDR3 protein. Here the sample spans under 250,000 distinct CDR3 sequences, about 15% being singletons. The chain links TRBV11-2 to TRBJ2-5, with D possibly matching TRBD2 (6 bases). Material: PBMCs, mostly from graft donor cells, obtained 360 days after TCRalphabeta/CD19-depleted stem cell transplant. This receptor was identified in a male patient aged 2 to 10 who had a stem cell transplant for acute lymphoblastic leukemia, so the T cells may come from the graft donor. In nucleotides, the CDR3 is TGTGCCAGCAGCTTATCCCCCGGACTACTAACACCTGTGGGGGAGACCCAGTACTTC. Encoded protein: CASSLSPGLLTPVGETQYF.